One sample yielded the 26 T cell receptor beta chains listed below, sequenced in a study of OX40 agonist ivuxolimab in advanced cancers. Produced via immunoSEQ multiplex PCR; TCRdb's table is partial and in-frame only. The top ten hold roughly 13% of the sample, which has 20,000 to 25,000 clones, around three quarters seen once. The sample consisted of CD4+ or CD8+ T cells sorted from blood, taken in a trial of the OX40 agonist ivuxolimab. The receptors originated from an adult with an advanced solid tumor such as melanoma, head and neck, liver or kidney cancer.

J is TRBJ1-2 and V is TRBV6-5; possibly TRBD1 for D (5 bases). Germline V gene lookup returns CDR1 MNHEY and CDR2 SVGAGI. This CDR3 comprises 15 residues. The ends were cut back, 0 bases at V and 1 base at J, with 9 bases in the middle. The CDR3 nucleotides read TGTGCCAGCAGTTACTCTCAGGGAATTAACTATGGCTACACCTTC. Protein: CASSYSQGINYGYTF.

The rearrangement uses TRBV9 and TRBJ2-2, with a possible D match to TRBD2 (5 bases). Per germline, CDR1 SGDLS and CDR2 YYNGEE. The CDR3 totals 13 residues. Trimming cost V 6 bases and J 4 bases, with 10 bases left between them. The CDR3 region is CASMEDFTGELFF. The CDR3 DNA follows: TGTGCCAGCATGGAGGATTTCACCGGGGAGCTGTTTTTT.

This clone was detected a few times. The genes are TRBV29-1 and TRBJ1-5, with D perhaps TRBD1 (5 bases). Deletions cut 4 bases from V and 3 bases from J, with 7 bases between. The CDR3 is 12 residues long. Germline values: CDR1 SQVTM, CDR2 ANQGSEA. This CDR3 reads CSVAGINQPQHF. For the CDR3, the DNA is TGCAGCGTTGCAGGGATCAATCAGCCCCAGCATTTT.

The table lists this clone with a count of one. The V and J genes are TRBV7-2 and TRBJ2-2; weak D call: TRBD2 (6 bases). The CDR3 runs to 15 residues. Germline V gene lookup returns CDR1 SGHTA and CDR2 FQGNSA. The ends were cut back, 3 bases at V and 5 bases at J, with 13 bases in the middle. The CDR3: CASSFQEGGTGELFF. The CDR3 DNA follows: TGTGCCAGCAGCTTCCAGGAAGGAGGGACCGGGGAGCTGTTTTTT.

This chain uses TRBV5-6 with TRBJ2-1; 10 nucleotides agree with TRBD2. The CDR3 spans 15 residues. The germline V gene has CDR1 SGHDT and CDR2 YYEEEE. Trimming took 4 bases from V and 5 from J; bases not matched to a gene: 6. In nucleotides, the CDR3 is TGTGCCAGCAGCAAGTCTAGCGGGGGCAACAATGAGCAGTTCTTC. Translating it yields CASSKSSGGNNEQFF.

The chain joins TRBV9 to TRBJ1-1; D unclear. Germline V gene data show CDR1 as SGDLS and CDR2 as YYNGEE. Trimming took 1 base from V and 6 from J, leaving 13 bases between them. The CDR3 is made up of 14 amino acids. The CDR3 nucleotides read TGTGCCAGCAGCGTATCTTCTGGGTTGGCTGAAGCTTTCTTT. It yields the protein CASSVSSGLAEAFF.

The chain recombines TRBV5-1 with TRBJ1-1, with a tentative D call TRBD1 (5 bases). Germline lookup yields CDR1 SGHRS and CDR2 YFSETQ. The V end was cut by 7 bases, the J end by 1 base, with 11 bases between. This CDR3 contains 13 residues. CDR3 in DNA: TGCGCCAGCTCGAATGGGGCGAACACTGAAGCTTTCTTT. Translated, it gives CASSNGANTEAFF.

This chain connects TRBV6-1 to TRBJ1-2; TRBD1 matches 8 bases. The length of the CDR3 is 16 residues. Germline V gives CDR1 MNHNS, CDR2 SASEGT. Unmatched junction bases numbered 10, after V lost 3 bases and J lost 4 bases. The CDR3 DNA follows: TGTGCCAGCAGTGACCCCATAGGACAGGGTTTCTATGGCTACACCTTC. This encodes CASSDPIGQGFYGYTF.

This chain joins TRBV15 and TRBJ1-6; tentative D call: TRBD1 (6 bases). Germline V gene lookup returns CDR1 LNHNV and CDR2 YYDKDF (reference sequence). V lost 1 base and J 8 bases, leaving 9 bases between the germline ends. The CDR3 loop spans 14 amino acids. CDR3 protein: CATSRAYRDSPLHF. The CDR3, as DNA: TGTGCCACCAGCAGAGCCTACAGGGATTCACCCCTCCACTTT.

This chain joins TRBV6-1 and TRBJ1-2; a weak D match, TRBD1 (5 bases). The germline V and J ends were trimmed by 7 bases and 8 bases, with 14 bases remaining between them. The CDR3 contains 12 residues. Germline lookup yields CDR1 MNHNS and CDR2 SASEGT. As DNA, the CDR3 is TGTGCCAGCATCCCCGGGAGGGGAGGCTACACCTTC. This encodes CASIPGRGGYTF.

The gene calls are TRBV6-1 and TRBJ2-3; 14 bases fit TRBD2. This CDR3 spans 16 amino acids. J was trimmed by 3 bases and V by 4 bases; bases with no gene match: 3. Germline assignment: CDR1 MNHNS and CDR2 SASEGT. As DNA, the CDR3 is TGTGCCAGCAGTGGCCGGACTAGCGGGGGGACAGATACGCAGTATTTT. Translated, it gives CASSGRTSGGTDTQYF.

V is TRBV5-6 and J is TRBJ1-4; maybe TRBD1 (5 bases). Germline V lookup: CDR1 SGHDT, CDR2 YYEEEE. This CDR3 has 14 residues. V lost 0 bases to trimming and J lost 7 bases, with 10 bases between them. The CDR3, as DNA: TGTGCCAGCAGCTTGGATAGGGGCGGTGAAAAACTGTTTTTT. This sequence encodes CASSLDRGGEKLFF. The variable domain in full, completed from reference TRBV5-6 and TRBJ1-4, reads DAGVTQSPTHLIKTRGQQVTLRCSPKSGHDTVSWYQQALGQGPQFIFQYYEEEERQRGNFPDRFSGHQFPNYSSELNVNALLLGDSALYLCASSLDRGGEKLFFGSGTQLSVL.

The chain links TRBV6-5 to TRBJ1-4, with D possibly TRBD1 on 6 matching bases. CDR1 and CDR2 from the germline V gene are MNHEY and SVGAGI. The CDR3 runs 15 residues. V lost 4 bases and J 6 bases, leaving 15 bases between the germline ends. CDR3 sequence reads: CASSSTGRDDEKLFF. The CDR3 DNA follows: TGTGCCAGCAGTTCAACAGGGAGGGATGATGAAAAACTGTTTTTT.

The CDR3 reads CASSSRTGWNYGYTF. The DNA for the CDR3 is TGTGCCAGCAGCTCAAGGACAGGTTGGAACTATGGCTACACCTTC. The V call is TRBV14, the J call TRBJ1-2, with 7 positions matching TRBD1. The CDR3 runs 15 residues. V was clipped by 5 bases and J by 2 bases; unmatched bases: 8. Germline V gene lookup returns CDR1 SGHDN and CDR2 FVKESK.

The chain employs TRBV2 and TRBJ1-3; D perhaps matches TRBD1 (6 bases). This CDR3 contains 13 residues. The germline gives CDR1 SNHLY, CDR2 FYNNEI. V lost 4 bases and J 7 bases, leaving 11 bases between the germline ends. CDR3 residues: CASSVWRGNTIYF. The CDR3 DNA is TGTGCCAGCAGTGTTTGGAGGGGGAACACCATATATTTT.

The rearrangement uses TRBV2 and TRBJ1-1; 7 bases fit TRBD1. The trim removed 8 bases at V and 6 bases at J, leaving 3 bases unmatched. This CDR3 has 11 amino acids. CDR1 and CDR2 from the germline V gene are SNHLY and FYNNEI. For the CDR3, the DNA is TGTGCCAGCGTGGGACAGCCTGAAGCTTTCTTT. Its translation is CASVGQPEAFF.

The J gene is TRBJ2-3, the V gene TRBV5-1; 8 positions match TRBD2. J gave up 5 bases and V 1 base, and 6 bases lay outside the gene matches. Germline V gene sequence: CDR1 SGHRS, CDR2 YFSETQ. This CDR3 is built from 15 residues. The chain's CDR3 is CASSLSGGAIDTQYF. The CDR3 nucleotides are TGCGCCAGCAGCTTGTCCGGGGGGGCCATAGATACGCAGTATTTT. The full variable domain, completed using reference TRBV5-1 and TRBJ2-3, is KAGVTQTPRYLIKTRGQQVTLSCSPISGHRSVSWYQQTPGQGLQFLFEYFSETQRNKGNFPGRFSGRQFSNSRSEMNVSTLELGDSALYLCASSLSGGAIDTQYFGPGTRLTVL.

The rearrangement links TRBV5-4 to TRBJ2-6; D is unclear. Trimming stripped 1 base from V and 0 bases from J, with 5 bases between. Germline V lookup: CDR1 SGHNT, CDR2 YYREEE (reference sequence). CDR3 length: 15 residues. CDR3 region: CASSLRVSGANVLTF. As DNA, the CDR3 is TGTGCCAGCAGCTTGCGAGTCTCTGGGGCCAACGTCCTGACTTTC.

The chain has TRBV10-2 and TRBJ1-1, with 11 bases identical to TRBD1. CDR3 length equals 16 residues. Germline V gene lookup returns CDR1 WSHSY and CDR2 SAAADI. The V segment lost 4 bases and the J segment 2 bases; nucleotides outside the gene matches: 6. CDR3 sequence reads: CASSATDRGRNTEAFF. The CDR3 region has the DNA TGCGCCAGCAGTGCCACGGACAGGGGGCGCAACACTGAAGCTTTCTTT.

This chain joins TRBV7-9 and TRBJ1-2; TRBD1 agrees at 9 bases. Trimming at V came to 5 bases and at J to 5 bases, leaving 9 bases not matched to a gene. Germline V gives CDR1 SEHNR, CDR2 FQNEAQ (reference sequence). The CDR3 runs to 15 residues. The CDR3 loop is CASSKRTGTGYGYTF. CDR3 nucleotides: TGTGCCAGCAGCAAGCGGACCGGGACAGGGTATGGCTACACCTTC.

The V gene is TRBV5-1, the J gene TRBJ2-5, with D perhaps matching TRBD2 (6 bases). The V and J ends lost 7 bases and 9 bases respectively, with 19 bases between them. The V gene's germline CDR1 is SGHRS and CDR2 YFSETQ. The CDR3 has 13 amino acids. The CDR3 spells CASCPGAGISQYF. CDR3 nucleotide sequence: TGCGCCAGCTGTCCGGGAGCAGGTATCTCCCAGTACTTC.

The rearrangement uses TRBV6-1 and TRBJ1-1; the D gene is possibly TRBD1 (5 bases). Germline V gene data show CDR1 as MNHNS and CDR2 as SASEGT. V was pared by 1 base and J by 5 bases, with 8 bases between. The length of the CDR3 is 13 residues. Here the CDR3 DNA reads TGTGCCAGCAGTGAAGGGGGCTTAACTGAAGCTTTCTTT. Its protein is CASSEGGLTEAFF.

V is TRBV5-6 and J is TRBJ1-3; TRBD1 agrees at 7 bases. The CDR3 is 16 amino acids. With V trimmed by 0 bases and J by 4 bases, 7 bases remained unmatched. The V gene's germline CDR1 is SGHDT and CDR2 YYEEEE. CDR3 residues: CASSLAGGGEGNTIYF. The CDR3 nucleotides read TGTGCCAGCAGCTTGGCTGGAGGGGGCGAGGGAAACACCATATATTTT. The full variable domain, rest sourced from reference TRBV5-6 and TRBJ1-3, is DAGVTQSPTHLIKTRGQQVTLRCSPKSGHDTVSWYQQALGQGPQFIFQYYEEEERQRGNFPDRFSGHQFPNYSSELNVNALLLGDSALYLCASSLAGGGEGNTIYFGEGSWLTVV.

Comment on this clone: Other DNA variants within this sample encode the same CDR3. This chain joins TRBV7-9 and TRBJ2-1, with 11 bases fitting TRBD2. Germline V gives CDR1 SEHNR, CDR2 FQNEAQ (reference sequence). The CDR3 is 16 amino acids. The junction had 4 bases not matched to a gene; V was cut back by 2 bases and J by 4 bases. The CDR3 sequence is CASSLRLAGGYNEQFF. The CDR3 DNA follows: TGTGCCAGCAGCTTACGCCTAGCGGGGGGATACAATGAGCAGTTCTTC. Full variable domain (missing parts from reference TRBV7-9 and TRBJ2-1): DTGVSQNPRHKITKRGQNVTFRCDPISEHNRLYWYRQTLGQGPEFLTYFQNEAQLEKSRLLSDRFSAERPKGSFSTLEIQRTEQGDSAMYLCASSLRLAGGYNEQFFGPGTRLTVL.

This rearrangement joins TRBV11-3 to TRBJ2-1, with TRBD1 as a possible D gene (5 bases). The V end was cut by 2 bases, the J end by 0 bases, with 5 bases between. The germline V gene encodes CDR1 SGHNT and CDR2 YENEEA. The CDR3 has 14 residues. The CDR3 is CASSLTGSYNEQFF. The CDR3 nucleotides read TGTGCCAGCAGCTTAACAGGCTCCTACAATGAGCAGTTCTTC. The whole variable domain, filled in from reference TRBV11-3 and TRBJ2-1, reads EAGVVQSPRYKIIEKKQPVAFWCNPISGHNTLYWYLQNLGQGPELLIRYENEEAVDDSQLPKDRFSAERLKGVDSTLKIQPAELGDSAVYLCASSLTGSYNEQFFGPGTRLTVL.

This chain uses TRBV7-2 with TRBJ1-5, with 7 bases aligning to TRBD1. The CDR3 spans 15 residues. V lost 1 base to trimming and J lost 4 bases; unmatched junction nucleotides: 4. In germline, CDR1 is SGHTA, CDR2 FQGNSA. The CDR3 spells CASSLGQGLNQPQHF. The CDR3 nucleotides read TGTGCCAGCAGCTTAGGACAGGGATTAAATCAGCCCCAGCATTTT.